A single sample gave rise to the 27 T cell receptor beta chains below, sequenced in a study of cytomegalovirus exposure and HLA in healthy donors. A multiplex PCR was run with 60 Vbeta primers and 13 Jbeta primers. Assay used: immunoSEQ multiplex PCR; TCRdb lists only in-frame clones, some missing. The table has tens of thousands of clones, 55% to 70% seen once. Sequencing used PBMCs. The receptor set was obtained from a woman in her forties in good health and CMV-seropositive.

The chain carries TRBV14 and TRBJ1-3, with D perhaps TRBD1 (5 bases). V was pared by 3 bases and J by 0 bases, with 18 bases between. This CDR3 is 18 amino acids long. Germline CDR1 is SGHDN and CDR2 is FVKESK. CDR3 amino acids: CASSHPGRAPGSGNTIYF. Here the CDR3 DNA reads TGTGCCAGCAGCCATCCCGGCAGGGCCCCGGGCTCTGGAAACACCATATATTTT.

V and J are TRBV2 and TRBJ2-7; TRBD1 is a possible D gene (5 bases). Germline V lookup: CDR1 SNHLY, CDR2 FYNNEI. The V end lost 8 bases, the J end lost 1 base, and 12 bases lay between the germline ends. This CDR3 has 13 residues. CDR3 amino acids: CASPDIDSYEQYF. Written as DNA, the CDR3 is TGTGCCAGCCCGGACATCGATTCCTACGAGCAGTACTTC.

V is TRBV28 and J is TRBJ1-2; D is unclear. This CDR3 has 11 amino acids. The germline CDR1 and CDR2 sequences are MDHEN and SYDVKM. Between the trimmed V and J ends, which lost 3 bases and 7 bases, there was a span of 6 bases. DNA for the CDR3: TGTGCCAGCAGTTTTGACACTGGCTACACCTTC. Protein product: CASSFDTGYTF.

Note on this clone: The sample carries other DNA sequences with the same CDR3. The chain couples TRBV13 to TRBJ2-7, with D tentatively TRBD1 (6 bases). The CDR3 sequence is 12 residues long. V was clipped by 5 bases and J by 4 bases, with 9 bases between them. Germline-derived CDR1 and CDR2 are PRHDT and FYEKMQ (reference sequence). CDR3 nucleotides: TGTGCCAGCAGCCTCAGGGGATACGAGCAGTACTTC. This gives the protein CASSLRGYEQYF.

The chain is built from TRBV27 and TRBJ1-5; D is unclear. This CDR3 spans 13 amino acids. Germline CDR1 is MNHEY and CDR2 is SMNVEV (reference sequence). The ends were cut back, 2 bases at V and 3 bases at J, with 5 bases in the middle. The CDR3 region is CASSLLYNQPQHF. The CDR3 DNA reads TGTGCCAGCAGTTTACTATACAATCAGCCCCAGCATTTT.

The chain employs TRBV10-3 and TRBJ2-1, with 11 bases matching TRBD2. This CDR3 spans 15 amino acids. Trimming took 7 bases from V and 4 from J; bases not matched to a gene: 6. CDR1 is ENHRY and CDR2 is SYGVKD in the germline V gene. The CDR3 is CAINKGLAEYNEQFF. CDR3 nucleotide sequence: TGTGCCATCAATAAGGGACTAGCGGAGTACAATGAGCAGTTCTTC.

This clone has just a few counts. This sequence joins TRBV6-5 and TRBJ1-2; tentative D call: TRBD1 (5 bases). Trimming stripped 5 bases from V and 3 bases from J, with 13 bases between. Germline V gene sequence: CDR1 MNHEY, CDR2 SVGAGI. CDR3 size: 14 residues. The CDR3 nucleotides are TGTGCCAGCAGTCCCAGGGAAGAGCACTATGGCTACACCTTC. Protein: CASSPREEHYGYTF.

V gene TRBV19 combines with J gene TRBJ1-1; no definite D call. From germline, CDR1 is LNHDA and CDR2 SQIVND (reference sequence). Trimming pared 0 bases from V and 11 bases from J, leaving 13 bases between. The CDR3 is 13 amino acids. The CDR3 here is CASSIDHVRTAFF. In DNA, the CDR3 is TGTGCCAGTAGTATAGATCACGTTAGAACGGCTTTCTTT. The full variable domain, rest sourced from reference TRBV19 and TRBJ1-1, is DGGITQSPKYLFRKEGQNVTLSCEQNLNHDAMYWYRQDPGQGLRLIYYSQIVNDFQKGDIAEGYSVSREKKESFPLTVTSAQKNPTAFYLCASSIDHVRTAFFGQGTRLTVV.

In this sample, this clone turned up a few times. The V gene is TRBV28, the J gene TRBJ1-5; 12 bases map to TRBD1. The CDR3 runs 17 residues. V lost 6 bases to trimming and J lost 0 bases; unmatched junction nucleotides: 6. CDR1 is MDHEN and CDR2 is SYDVKM in the germline V gene. The CDR3 coding sequence is TGTGCCAGCAGCGCGGGACAGGGGGCCTATAGCAATCAGCCCCAGCATTTT. Protein sequence: CASSAGQGAYSNQPQHF. The whole variable domain, remainder taken from reference TRBV28 and TRBJ1-5, is DVKVTQSSRYLVKRTGEKVFLECVQDMDHENMFWYRQDPGLGLRLIYFSYDVKMKEKGDIPEGYSVSREKKERFSLILESASTNQTSMYLCASSAGQGAYSNQPQHFGDGTRLSIL.

This clone appeared a few times. The J gene is TRBJ2-2, the V gene TRBV30; 7 bases are shared with TRBD2. The CDR3 covers 13 residues. Germline CDR1 is GTSNPN and CDR2 is SVGIG (reference sequence). Trimming cost V 4 bases and J 2 bases; bases outside gene matches: 1. CDR3 region: CAWTSGNTGELFF. CDR3 bases: TGTGCCTGGACTAGCGGAAACACCGGGGAGCTGTTTTTT.

The sample holds a few counts of this clone. The chain has TRBV9 and TRBJ1-1; D is perhaps TRBD1 (6 bases). The CDR3 consists of 17 residues. Germline V gene data show CDR1 as SGDLS and CDR2 as YYNGEE. V lost 3 bases to trimming and J lost 1 base, with 19 bases between them. In nucleotides, the CDR3 is TGTGCCAGCAGCGGTAGCTGGGGGGGGCGAGGGAACACTGAAGCTTTCTTT. It codes for CASSGSWGGRGNTEAFF.

CDR3 nucleotide sequence: TGTGCCACCATAGGGGGTGGCAGGGGGCTAGGTGAAAAACTGTTTTTT. It codes for CATIGGGRGLGEKLFF. The J gene is TRBJ1-4, the V gene TRBV28; 8 bases align to TRBD1. J lost 7 bases, V lost 10 bases, and 17 bases had no gene match. Germline V CDR1 and CDR2: MDHEN, SYDVKM. This CDR3 comprises 16 residues.

The chain has TRBV25-1 and TRBJ2-7; D unresolved. In germline, CDR1 is MGHDK, CDR2 SYGVNS. This CDR3 comprises 14 residues. Deletions cut 4 bases from V and 3 bases from J, with 13 bases between. The CDR3 region has the DNA TGTGCCAGCAGTGCCTTGGGCTCACTCTACGAGCAGTACTTC. Its translation: CASSALGSLYEQYF.

The chain is built from TRBV7-2 and TRBJ1-2; 10 nucleotides line up with TRBD1. J lost 4 bases, V lost 5 bases, and 7 bases had no gene match. The germline V gene encodes CDR1 SGHTA and CDR2 FQGNSA. The CDR3 consists of 15 residues. The CDR3 DNA reads TGTGCCAGCAGCCCCCGACAGGGGGCGGGCTATGGCTACACCTTC. This codes for CASSPRQGAGYGYTF.

This clone has only a few counts. V gene TRBV5-1 combines with J gene TRBJ2-1, with D unresolved. The CDR3 length is 12 residues. The V gene's germline CDR1 is SGHRS and CDR2 YFSETQ. V lost 7 bases to trimming and J lost 6 bases, with 11 bases between them. The CDR3 region is CASFLPGNEQFF. The DNA of the CDR3 is TGCGCCAGCTTCCTCCCAGGCAATGAGCAGTTCTTC.

In this sample, this clone turned up a few times. The rearrangement links TRBV5-4 to TRBJ1-1, with TRBD1 matching over 7 bases. CDR1 and CDR2 from the germline V gene are SGHNT and YYREEE (reference sequence). The CDR3 contains 14 residues. The junction had 2 bases not matched to a gene; V was cut back by 2 bases and J by 1 base. CDR3 bases: TGTGCCAGCAGCTTAGACAGGGAGAACACTGAAGCTTTCTTT. This gives the protein CASSLDRENTEAFF.

The chain employs TRBV28 and TRBJ2-7, with a weak D call TRBD2 (6 bases). V gave up 11 bases and J gave up 0 bases, with 14 bases separating them. The CDR3 loop spans 13 amino acids. CDR1 and CDR2 (germline): MDHEN, SYDVKM. The CDR3 protein is CALRDGSSYEQYF. The CDR3 DNA reads TGTGCCCTCCGGGACGGGAGCTCCTACGAGCAGTACTTC. Full variable domain (missing parts from reference TRBV28 and TRBJ2-7): DVKVTQSSRYLVKRTGEKVFLECVQDMDHENMFWYRQDPGLGLRLIYFSYDVKMKEKGDIPEGYSVSREKKERFSLILESASTNQTSMYLCALRDGSSYEQYFGPGTRLTVT.

This rearrangement joins TRBV5-4 to TRBJ2-2; D remains unclear. The CDR3 is 14 amino acids. Germline values: CDR1 SGHNT, CDR2 YYREEE (reference sequence). V lost 2 bases, J lost 4 bases, and 9 bases lay in between. Written as DNA, the CDR3 is TGTGCCAGCAGCTTACATGGTGGCACCGGGGAGCTGTTTTTT. This translates into CASSLHGGTGELFF.

This chain connects TRBV9 to TRBJ1-1; no definite D call. The CDR3 is 13 residues long. V was shortened by 4 bases and J by 6 bases, with 13 bases between the two germline ends. Germline V gene data show CDR1 as SGDLS and CDR2 as YYNGEE. CDR3 sequence (DNA): TGTGCCAGCAGCTCACCGGGGAGACCTGAAGCTTTCTTT. The encoded protein is CASSSPGRPEAFF.

The rearrangement links TRBV7-2 to TRBJ2-1; tentative D call: TRBD2 (5 bases). V dropped 6 bases and J dropped 10 bases, with 13 bases sitting between them. The CDR3 totals 12 residues. Germline loops: CDR1 SGHTA, CDR2 FQGNSA. This CDR3 is CASSLFEREQFF. In DNA form, the CDR3 reads TGTGCCAGCAGTTTGTTCGAGCGGGAGCAGTTCTTC. Supplemented by reference TRBV7-2 and TRBJ2-1, the full variable domain reads GAGVSQSPSNKVTEKGKDVELRCDPISGHTALYWYRQSLGQGLEFLIYFQGNSAPDKSGLPSDRFSAERTGGSVSTLTIQRTQQEDSAVYLCASSLFEREQFFGPGTRLTVL.

The V call is TRBV10-3, the J call TRBJ1-6, with 7 nucleotides matching TRBD1. CDR3 size: 15 residues. Germline loops: CDR1 ENHRY, CDR2 SYGVKD. J gave up 4 bases and V 6 bases, and 6 bases lay outside the gene matches. CDR3 region: CAIRPGQTYNSPLHF. CDR3 in DNA: TGTGCCATCAGACCGGGACAGACTTATAATTCACCCCTCCACTTT.

The chain has TRBV5-4 and TRBJ1-2; no reliable D call. Trimming pared 4 bases from V and 2 bases from J, leaving 12 bases between. The CDR3 length is 14 residues. Per germline, CDR1 SGHNT and CDR2 YYREEE (reference sequence). CDR3 sequence reads: CASSESRGNYGYTF. The CDR3 coding sequence is TGTGCCAGCAGCGAGTCCCGGGGAAACTATGGCTACACCTTC.

There are a few counts of this clone. This chain joins TRBV5-5 and TRBJ2-7; 13 bases align to TRBD2. CDR3 length equals 15 residues. Trimming took 2 bases from V and 5 from J; bases not matched to a gene: 4. Looked up from germline, CDR1 is SGHKS and CDR2 is YYEKEE (reference sequence). This CDR3 reads CASSFGTSGDDEQYF. CDR3 sequence (DNA): TGTGCCAGCAGCTTCGGGACTAGCGGGGATGACGAGCAGTACTTC. The full variable domain, its missing parts supplied by reference TRBV5-5 and TRBJ2-7, is DAGVTQSPTHLIKTRGQQVTLRCSPISGHKSVSWYQQVLGQGPQFIFQYYEKEERGRGNFPDRFSARQFPNYSSELNVNALLLGDSALYLCASSFGTSGDDEQYFGPGTRLTVT.

The CDR3 DNA is TGTGCCAGCTCACCGAACAGGGGGCAGTACAATGAGCAGTTCTTC. Translated, it gives CASSPNRGQYNEQFF. The V call is TRBV18, the J call TRBJ2-1; 9 bases match TRBD1. CDR3 length equals 15 residues. Trimming cost V 3 bases and J 4 bases; bases outside gene matches: 4. Germline CDR1 is KGHSH and CDR2 is LQKENI. The entire variable domain, with the rest obtained from reference TRBV18 and TRBJ2-1, is as follows: NAGVMQNPRHLVRRRGQEARLRCSPMKGHSHVYWYRQLPEEGLKFMVYLQKENIIDESGMPKERFSAEFPKEGPSILRIQQVVRGDSAAYFCASSPNRGQYNEQFFGPGTRLTVL.

The chain recombines TRBV27 with TRBJ1-2, with D perhaps TRBD1 (5 bases). Germline-derived CDR1 and CDR2 are MNHEY and SMNVEV (reference sequence). The length of the CDR3 is 13 residues. V lost 6 bases, J lost 6 bases, and 14 bases lay in between. The DNA of the CDR3 is TGTGCCAGCAGACCGCAGGGTATCGATGGCTACACCTTC. Residues: CASRPQGIDGYTF.

The CDR3 protein is CASSFRIGGTGELFF. The CDR3 DNA reads TGTGCCAGCAGTTTTAGGATAGGGGGCACCGGGGAGCTGTTTTTT. The rearrangement links TRBV28 to TRBJ2-2; tentative D call: TRBD1 (6 bases). CDR1 is MDHEN, CDR2 SYDVKM, per germline. The ends were cut back, 3 bases at V and 4 bases at J, with 12 bases in the middle. This CDR3 comprises 15 residues.

V gene TRBV27 combines with J gene TRBJ2-3; D is undetermined. Trimming removed 2 bases at V and 5 bases at J, with 5 bases between. CDR3 size: 12 residues. Looked up from germline, CDR1 is MNHEY and CDR2 is SMNVEV (reference sequence). In DNA, the CDR3 is TGTGCCAGCAGTTTAGGGCGAGATACGCAGTATTTT. This translates into CASSLGRDTQYF.